These 22 T cell receptor beta chains originate from one sample sequenced in a study of blood T cell repertoires in COVID-19. Here immunoSEQ multiplex PCR was the method, and the copy in TCRdb shows in-frame clones only, minus some. This repertoire shows approximately 210,000 clones, almost 85% found once; its top ten account for approximately 16%. Sequenced material: PBMCs or T cells enriched from blood (not recorded which). The origin of the receptors is a man in his forties who had recovered from COVID-19.

This rearrangement joins TRBV6-1 to TRBJ2-3, with 8 nucleotides matching TRBD2. Unmatched junction bases numbered 15, after V lost 2 bases and J lost 5 bases. Germline V gives CDR1 MNHNS, CDR2 SASEGT. There are 18 residues in the CDR3. CDR3 in DNA: TGTGCCAGCAGTGAAAGCTCGTGGGCGGGAGGCGTCGAAGATACGCAGTATTTT. Residues: CASSESSWAGGVEDTQYF.

The chain has TRBV6-2 or TRBV6-3 and TRBJ1-5; D call uncertain. The V gene lost 3 bases and the J gene lost 1 base, with 10 bases spanning the gap. This CDR3 has 15 residues. CDR1 is MNHEY and CDR2 is SVGEGT in the germline V gene. DNA for the CDR3: TGTGCCAGCAGTTATATGACAAGGAGCAATCAGCCCCAGCATTTT. Amino acids: CASSYMTRSNQPQHF.

The chain combines TRBV7-3 with TRBJ2-1; no clear D gene. The germline V gene has CDR1 SGHTA and CDR2 FQGTGA. V shed 1 base and J shed 2 bases, with 6 bases lying between them. The CDR3 is 14 residues long. CDR3 sequence: CASSLIGPYNEQFF. DNA of the CDR3: TGTGCCAGCAGCTTAATTGGGCCCTACAATGAGCAGTTCTTC.

The chain links TRBV5-1 to TRBJ1-4, with TRBD1 matching over 7 bases. V lost 0 bases, J lost 4 bases, and 9 bases stayed unmatched. Germline V gene sequence: CDR1 SGHRS, CDR2 YFSETQ. The CDR3 has 17 amino acids. As DNA, the CDR3 is TGCGCCAGCAGCTTGGGAGTTGGAGGGGGCTTTAATGAAAAACTGTTTTTT. Its protein product is CASSLGVGGGFNEKLFF.

This clone was seen only once. This sequence joins TRBV20-1 and TRBJ2-7; 9 nucleotides line up with TRBD2. The germline V gene has CDR1 DFQATT and CDR2 SNEGSKA (reference sequence). The CDR3 consists of 16 residues. V dropped 3 bases and J dropped 2; count of bases not matched to a gene: 11. The CDR3 DNA sequence: TGCAGTGCTAGTCGGACTAGCGCTCGTCAAACCTACGAGCAGTACTTC. Translated: CSASRTSARQTYEQYF.

The chain has TRBV7-2 and TRBJ2-3; D possibly corresponds to TRBD1 (6 bases). V lost 1 base and J lost 1, with 9 bases in between. CDR3 length: 15 residues. CDR1 and CDR2 (germline): SGHTA, FQGNSA. In nucleotides, the CDR3 is TGTGCCAGCAGCTTAGGTAACAGGGGCACAGATACGCAGTATTTT. The encoded protein is CASSLGNRGTDTQYF.

The chain uses TRBV6-5 and TRBJ2-1; perhaps TRBD2 as D (5 bases). This CDR3 is built from 14 residues. Trimming took off 5 bases at V and 9 bases at J, with 17 bases between the two ends. CDR1 is MNHEY, CDR2 SVGAGI, per germline. CDR3 residues: CASSPKWAGIEQFF. CDR3 nucleotide sequence: TGTGCCAGCAGTCCCAAATGGGCCGGGATTGAGCAGTTCTTC.

The chain joins TRBV5-1 to TRBJ2-5, with D possibly TRBD1 on 5 matching bases. V shed 0 bases and J shed 1 base, with 7 bases lying between them. Germline CDR1 is SGHRS and CDR2 is YFSETQ. This CDR3 is 14 amino acids long. The CDR3 DNA reads as TGCGCCAGCAGCTTGGGGGGCGGCCAAGAGACCCAGTACTTC. Its translation: CASSLGGGQETQYF.

The V and J genes are TRBV29-1 and TRBJ1-1; 9 bases fit TRBD1. Germline CDR1 is SQVTM and CDR2 is ANQGSEA. With V trimmed by 4 bases and J by 4 bases, 7 bases remained unmatched. The CDR3 runs 14 residues. In DNA form, the CDR3 reads TGCAGCGTTGTACAGGGGGCGTTGAGCACTGAAGCTTTCTTT. Its translation is CSVVQGALSTEAFF.

This clone was observed a handful of times. The chain uses TRBV6-5 and TRBJ1-2, with TRBD1 identical over 10 bases. The CDR3 loop spans 14 amino acids. The V segment lost 6 bases and the J segment 4 bases; nucleotides outside the gene matches: 5. Germline lookup yields CDR1 MNHEY and CDR2 SVGAGI. CDR3 DNA sequence: TGTGCCAGCAGCCCGGGACAGGGGCTCTATGGCTACACCTTC. Translation gives CASSPGQGLYGYTF.

This clone was found a few times. The V and J genes are TRBV7-2 and TRBJ2-5, with D possibly being TRBD1 (6 bases). The CDR3 is made up of 14 amino acids. Looked up from germline, CDR1 is SGHTA and CDR2 is FQGNSA. V was clipped by 2 bases and J by 4 bases, with 11 bases between them. CDR3 coding DNA: TGTGCCAGCAGCTTATCAGGGGTGCGAGAGACCCAGTACTTC. Its protein is CASSLSGVRETQYF.

The table lists this clone with a few counts. This chain links TRBV5-6 with TRBJ1-1; D perhaps matches TRBD1 (6 bases). Trimming left V 6 bases short and J 0 bases short, with 21 bases between. This CDR3 has 17 amino acids. Looked up from germline, CDR1 is SGHDT and CDR2 is YYEEEE. The CDR3 DNA sequence: TGTGCCAGCACCCTAACAGGGACGGGGATACTGAACACTGAAGCTTTCTTT. This gives the protein CASTLTGTGILNTEAFF. Full variable domain (remainder filled in from reference TRBV5-6 and TRBJ1-1): DAGVTQSPTHLIKTRGQQVTLRCSPKSGHDTVSWYQQALGQGPQFIFQYYEEEERQRGNFPDRFSGHQFPNYSSELNVNALLLGDSALYLCASTLTGTGILNTEAFFGQGTRLTVV.

This clone has a single count. The J gene is TRBJ2-7, the V gene TRBV18; TRBD2 matches at 14 bases. The CDR3 extends over 15 amino acids. Germline assignment: CDR1 KGHSH and CDR2 LQKENI. V lost 3 bases and J lost 2; bases outside the gene matches: 0. This chain's CDR3 is CASSPGLAGAYEQYF. The CDR3 DNA follows: TGTGCCAGCTCACCGGGACTAGCGGGGGCCTACGAGCAGTACTTC. Full variable domain (rest looked up from reference TRBV18 and TRBJ2-7): NAGVMQNPRHLVRRRGQEARLRCSPMKGHSHVYWYRQLPEEGLKFMVYLQKENIIDESGMPKERFSAEFPKEGPSILRIQQVVRGDSAAYFCASSPGLAGAYEQYFGPGTRLTVT.

The chain carries TRBV28 and TRBJ1-1; D remains ambiguous. The V and J ends lost 2 bases and 5 bases respectively, with 12 bases between them. The CDR3 spans 14 residues. Germline loops: CDR1 MDHEN, CDR2 SYDVKM. CDR3 amino acids: CASSLTPQETEAFF. In DNA, the CDR3 is TGTGCCAGCAGTTTAACCCCCCAGGAAACTGAAGCTTTCTTT.

The rearrangement joins TRBV9 to TRBJ1-2; 7 bases line up with TRBD1. The germline V gene encodes CDR1 SGDLS and CDR2 YYNGEE. With 5 bases clipped from V and 0 bases from J, the junction kept 13 bases outside the gene matches. This CDR3 comprises 17 residues. In nucleotides, the CDR3 is TGTGCCAGCAGTCCACAGGGGTTTTTTCTCCCTAACTATGGCTACACCTTC. Encoded protein: CASSPQGFFLPNYGYTF.

J is TRBJ2-1 and V is TRBV28; unclear D gene. The CDR3 runs 11 residues. Per the germline V gene, CDR1 is MDHEN and CDR2 is SYDVKM. The V and J ends lost 2 bases and 7 bases respectively, with 3 bases between them. The DNA of the CDR3 is TGTGCCAGCAGTTTAGAGAATGAGCAGTTCTTC. Its translation is CASSLENEQFF.

V usage is TRBV19 and J usage is TRBJ2-2; TRBD1 is a possible D gene (6 bases). Trimming stripped 2 bases from V and 6 bases from J, with 10 bases between. The CDR3 runs 14 residues. The germline CDR1 and CDR2 sequences are LNHDA and SQIVND (reference sequence). CDR3 residues: CASSIFGGPGELFF. CDR3 DNA sequence: TGTGCCAGTAGTATATTTGGGGGCCCCGGGGAGCTGTTTTTT.

The V call is TRBV10-3, the J call TRBJ2-1, with D possibly matching TRBD2 (6 bases). Trimming pared 10 bases from V and 0 bases from J, leaving 19 bases between. Germline loops: CDR1 ENHRY, CDR2 SYGVKD. The CDR3 has 16 residues. The CDR3 DNA reads TGTGCCACTGGAGGGAATAGTGGGAGCTCCTACAATGAGCAGTTCTTC. The encoded protein is CATGGNSGSSYNEQFF.

Within the sample, this clone is medium-sized. The CDR3 bases are TGTGCCTGGAGTCCTAGCGGGAACACTGAAGCTTTCTTT. Residues: CAWSPSGNTEAFF. The V and J genes are TRBV30 and TRBJ1-1; D gene ambiguous. Germline CDR1 is GTSNPN and CDR2 is SVGIG (reference sequence). CDR3 length: 13 amino acids. Trimming removed 2 bases at V and 1 base at J, with 8 bases between.

J is TRBJ1-3 and V is TRBV2; D remains unclear. CDR3 length equals 12 residues. Germline lookup yields CDR1 SNHLY and CDR2 FYNNEI. Trimming stripped 7 bases from V and 0 bases from J, with 4 bases between. CDR3 DNA: TGTGCCAGCACTACCTCTGGAAACACCATATATTTT. Encoded protein: CASTTSGNTIYF. The full variable domain, rest sourced from reference TRBV2 and TRBJ1-3, is EPEVTQTPSHQVTQMGQEVILRCVPISNHLYFYWYRQILGQKVEFLVSFYNNEISEKSEIFDDQFSVERPDGSNFTLKIRSTKLEDSAMYFCASTTSGNTIYFGEGSWLTVV.

This chain connects TRBV7-2 to TRBJ1-1, with TRBD1 identical over 7 bases. V trimming: 3 bases; J trimming: 2 bases; junction bases outside the gene matches: 6. The CDR3 has 15 residues. Germline V gene sequence: CDR1 SGHTA, CDR2 FQGNSA. CDR3 in DNA: TGTGCCAGCAGCTTCTCAGGGACAGATAACACTGAAGCTTTCTTT. It is translated as CASSFSGTDNTEAFF.

This sequence joins TRBV19 and TRBJ1-2; TRBD1 matches at 8 bases. CDR1 is LNHDA and CDR2 is SQIVND in the germline V gene (reference sequence). This CDR3 has 14 amino acids. Losses at the gene ends were 6 bases for V and 4 bases for J; bases not matched to a gene: 7. As DNA, the CDR3 is TGTGCCAGTAGACGGCAGGGGGCTGGCTATGGCTACACCTTC. Translation gives CASRRQGAGYGYTF.